A selection of T cell receptor beta chains follows, all from one sample in a study of blood T cell repertoires in COVID-19. The protocol was immunoSEQ multiplex PCR, while the TCRdb copy is restricted to in-frame clones and leaves out a portion. The sample contains approximately 120,000 clones, 70% to 90% of which appear only once. Sequencing was done on a sample of peripheral blood. These receptors came from a man aged 50-59 years with acute or convalescent COVID-19. Each CDR3 is given with its conserved first and last residue. The D gene is left open where the match is weak. Clone size is not always given. Where it is, it says once, few, many or a class for expanded clones.

j_gene,v_gene,abundance,d_gene,CDR3aa,CDR3nt
TRBJ2-1,TRBV18,NA,NA,CASSRLPGSYNEQFF,TGTGCCAGCTCGCGTTTACCGGGGTCCTACAATGAGCAGTTCTTC
TRBJ2-1,TRBV27,NA,TRBD2,CASTVGGSGINEQFF,TGTGCCAGCACCGTGGGGGGTAGCGGGATAAATGAGCAGTTCTTC
TRBJ2-1,TRBV5-4,NA,TRBD1,CASSTPTGALEQFF,TGTGCCAGCAGCACACCGACAGGGGCATTGGAGCAGTTCTTC
TRBJ2-7,TRBV14,NA,TRBD2,CASSQGPGGATGKVEQYF,TGTGCCAGCAGCCAAGGACCGGGAGGCGCCACGGGGAAGGTTGAGCAGTACTTC
TRBJ2-7,TRBV7-9,NA,NA,CASSLLSTSYEQYF,TGTGCCAGCAGCTTATTGAGTACGTCCTACGAGCAGTACTTC
TRBJ1-6,TRBV6-5,NA,TRBD1,CASSYSRTGHNSPLHF,TGTGCCAGCAGTTACTCTAGGACAGGGCATAATTCACCCCTCCACTTT
TRBJ2-1,TRBV2,NA,NA,CASRGSSYNEQFF,TGTGCCAGCAGGGGGAGCTCCTACAATGAGCAGTTCTTC
TRBJ2-3,TRBV24-1,NA,TRBD1,CATSDPSRGTDTQYF,TGTGCCACCAGTGATCCGTCCAGGGGGACAGATACGCAGTATTTT
TRBJ2-2,TRBV6-5,NA,TRBD2,CASRTSGRSGELFF,TGTGCCAGCAGGACTAGCGGGAGATCCGGGGAGCTGTTTTTT
TRBJ1-3,TRBV6-4,NA,NA,CASSDSTGGLSGNTIYF,TGTGCCAGCAGTGACTCCACCGGGGGGCTCTCTGGAAACACCATATATTTT
TRBJ1-6,TRBV9,NA,TRBD1,CASSVTGYNSPLHF,TGTGCCAGCAGCGTGACAGGGTATAATTCACCCCTCCACTTT
TRBJ1-5,TRBV7-9,once,NA,CASSPGGNQPQHF,TGTGCCAGCAGCCCAGGGGGCAATCAGCCCCAGCATTTT
TRBJ1-1,TRBV7-9,NA,NA,CASSLTGNTEAFF,TGTGCCAGCAGCCTGACAGGGAACACTGAAGCTTTCTTT
TRBJ2-3,TRBV6-4,NA,NA,CASSVKAGADTQYF,TGTGCCAGCAGTGTGAAAGCGGGTGCAGATACGCAGTATTTT
TRBJ1-2,TRBV5-4,NA,TRBD1,CASSSWTGGGYTF,TGTGCCAGCAGCTCATGGACAGGGGGTGGCTACACCTTC
TRBJ2-7,TRBV4-2,few,TRBD1,CASSQVLWGSGTGPAYEQYF,TGTGCCAGCAGCCAAGTTTTATGGGGATCCGGGACAGGGCCGGCCTACGAGCAGTACTTC